This T cell receptor beta chain was captured by sequencing in a study of cytomegalovirus exposure and HLA in healthy donors. Study results and limitations: TCR sequences were mostly rare, though some public TCRs occurred in many donors.

Trimming pared 3 bases from V and 7 bases from J, leaving 21 bases between. The CDR3 consists of 16 residues. The germline V gene encodes CDR1 KGHSH and CDR2 LQKENI. Vbeta (60) and Jbeta (13) primers were used in the PCR. The table came from immunoSEQ multiplex PCR; TCRdb's copy has only in-frame clones and leaves some out. The sample yields under 200,000 clones, approximately 81% seen once. With regard to this clone: What it binds is not known.

The chain carries TRBV18 and TRBJ1-2; tentative D call: TRBD1 (6 bases). The TCR was taken from a woman aged 25 to 39 in good health and CMV-seropositive. The sequencing input was PBMCs. This CDR3 is CASSPSYTGTEAGYTF. CDR3 DNA sequence: TGTGCCAGCTCACCCAGCTATACAGGGACGGAGGCTGGCTACACCTTC.